This entry lists 16 T cell receptor beta chains sequenced from one sample in a study of T cell responses to AZD1222 COVID-19 vaccine. This table comes from immunoSEQ multiplex PCR, and its TCRdb copy is limited to in-frame clones, with some not included. The table has 100,000 to 150,000 clones, 75% to 90% seen once. The material was peripheral blood, obtained on day 0 of AZD1222 vaccination. The source of these receptors is an adult in good health.

The chain links TRBV27 to TRBJ2-1; D uncertain. The germline gives CDR1 MNHEY, CDR2 SMNVEV (reference sequence). Trimming shortened V by 8 bases and J by 4 bases, and 9 bases separated the two germline ends. The CDR3 covers 12 residues. The CDR3 here is CASRTPYNEQFF. The CDR3 DNA reads TGTGCCAGCCGTACACCTTACAATGAGCAGTTCTTC.

V gene TRBV6-5 combines with J gene TRBJ2-3; D gene ambiguous. Trimming cost V 5 bases and J 5 bases, with 17 bases left between them. The CDR3 has 15 residues. Germline lookup yields CDR1 MNHEY and CDR2 SVGAGI. The CDR3 is CASSPSVGTQDTQYF. CDR3 coding DNA: TGTGCCAGCAGTCCTTCTGTCGGTACGCAAGATACGCAGTATTTT.

The chain links TRBV2 to TRBJ1-1, with TRBD1 identical over 11 bases. Looked up from germline, CDR1 is SNHLY and CDR2 is FYNNEI. V lost 7 bases to trimming and J lost 5 bases; unmatched junction nucleotides: 9. The CDR3 has 15 amino acids. The CDR3 reads CASKGTGGSGTEAFF. CDR3 bases: TGTGCCAGCAAGGGGACAGGGGGATCGGGGACTGAAGCTTTCTTT.

The chain employs TRBV5-6 and TRBJ2-1; no reliable D call. The CDR3 runs to 13 residues. The germline gives CDR1 SGHDT, CDR2 YYEEEE. The V gene lost 4 bases and the J gene lost 6 bases, with 11 bases spanning the gap. The DNA of the CDR3 is TGTGCCAGCAGCCTCCCACGGGTCAATGAGCAGTTCTTC. Its protein product is CASSLPRVNEQFF.

With respect to this clone: Germline is not matched at one junction end, which may reflect a read error. The chain uses TRBV14 and TRBJ1-6; no clear D. CDR3 length equals 17 residues. CDR1 and CDR2 from the germline V gene are SGHDN and FVKESK. The CDR3: CASSPSPGQAYNSPLHF. The CDR3, as DNA: TGTGCCAGCAGCCCCAGTCCCGGGCAGGCCTACAATTCACCCCTCCACTTT.

The CDR3 DNA reads TGTGCCAGCAGTTACCTCTACGAGCAGTACTTC. This encodes CASSYLYEQYF. The gene calls are TRBV6-5 and TRBJ2-7; D is ambiguous. Deletions cut 2 bases from V and 3 bases from J, with 2 bases between. The CDR3 spans 11 residues. Germline values: CDR1 MNHEY, CDR2 SVGAGI.

The chain has TRBV29-1 and TRBJ2-3; D may be TRBD2 (6 bases). Trimming pared 1 base from V and 1 base from J, leaving 12 bases between. The CDR3 is made up of 15 amino acids. Germline V lookup: CDR1 SQVTM, CDR2 ANQGSEA. CDR3 sequence (DNA): TGCAGCGTTGAAGGGAGGAGGGAGGGCACAGATACGCAGTATTTT. It codes for CSVEGRREGTDTQYF.

The gene calls are TRBV14 and TRBJ1-1; D ambiguous. The V gene lost 0 bases and the J gene lost 1 base, with 12 bases spanning the gap. CDR1 is SGHDN, CDR2 FVKESK, per germline. The CDR3 extends over 16 amino acids. The CDR3 protein is CASSQDPGRWNTEAFF. DNA of the CDR3: TGTGCCAGCAGCCAAGATCCGGGCAGGTGGAACACTGAAGCTTTCTTT. The entire variable domain, with the rest obtained from reference TRBV14 and TRBJ1-1, is as follows: EAGVTQFPSHSVIEKGQTVTLRCDPISGHDNLYWYRRVMGKEIKFLLHFVKESKQDESGMPNNRFLAERTGGTYSTLKVQPAELEDSGVYFCASSQDPGRWNTEAFFGQGTRLTVV.

In its sample, this clone was seen a few times. The chain combines TRBV6-5 with TRBJ1-2, with 7 bases that match TRBD1. The CDR3 extends over 14 amino acids. The junction had 8 bases not matched to a gene; V was cut back by 6 bases and J by 4 bases. Germline CDR1 is MNHEY and CDR2 is SVGAGI. The CDR3 loop reads CASSTEGARYGYTF. The CDR3 DNA is TGTGCCAGCAGCACCGAGGGGGCTCGCTATGGCTACACCTTC.

The gene calls are TRBV19 and TRBJ2-6, with no clear D. The V gene lost 7 bases and the J gene lost 4 bases, with 11 bases spanning the gap. CDR1 is LNHDA and CDR2 is SQIVND in the germline V gene (reference sequence). The CDR3 spans 14 residues. In nucleotides, the CDR3 is TGTGCCAGTAATAATGCTCTGGGGGCCAACGTCCTGACTTTC. It is translated as CASNNALGANVLTF.

The rearrangement uses TRBV3-1 (or the pseudogene TRBV3-2) and TRBJ1-6; 7 bases are shared with TRBD1. V lost 4 bases to trimming and J lost 10 bases; unmatched junction nucleotides: 10. The CDR3 is made up of 15 amino acids. Germline assignment: CDR1 LGHDT and CDR2 YNNKEL (reference sequence). CDR3 in DNA: TGTGCCAGCAGCCCAACAGGGGACGGGCGGTCACCCCTCCACTTT. It codes for CASSPTGDGRSPLHF.

The rearrangement joins TRBV15 to TRBJ1-4; D gene unclear. Trimming shortened V by 0 bases and J by 8 bases, and 22 bases separated the two germline ends. Germline loops: CDR1 LNHNV, CDR2 YYDKDF (reference sequence). CDR3 size: 18 residues. CDR3 residues: CATSREHTAPTVTEKLFF. The DNA for the CDR3 is TGTGCCACCAGCAGAGAACACACGGCACCCACAGTGACGGAAAAACTGTTTTTT.

The chain uses TRBV7-2 and TRBJ2-7; weak D call: TRBD2 (6 bases). V was pared by 2 bases and J by 2 bases, with 13 bases between. Germline CDR1 and CDR2: SGHTA and FQGNSA. This CDR3 is built from 15 residues. The CDR3 bases are TGTGCCAGCAGCTTACGACGAGGGAGGCCCTACGAGCAGTACTTC. This sequence encodes CASSLRRGRPYEQYF.

The rearrangement links TRBV6-5 to TRBJ1-6; 8 bases are shared with TRBD1. This CDR3 is built from 14 residues. The trim removed 6 bases at V and 9 bases at J, leaving 7 bases unmatched. Germline V gives CDR1 MNHEY, CDR2 SVGAGI. CDR3 in DNA: TGTGCCAGCAGCTCAGGGGGCGCGGGTTCACCCCTCCACTTT. Residues: CASSSGGAGSPLHF.

The chain uses TRBV30 and TRBJ1-1, with 7 positions matching TRBD1. Germline CDR1 is GTSNPN and CDR2 is SVGIG (reference sequence). This CDR3 is built from 12 residues. With V trimmed by 7 bases and J by 4 bases, 6 bases remained unmatched. CDR3 sequence: CASYRGGTEAFF. The CDR3 bases are TGTGCCTCTTACAGGGGAGGCACTGAAGCTTTCTTT.

This sequence joins TRBV12-3 or TRBV12-4 and TRBJ1-2; D ambiguous. The V end was cut by 3 bases, the J end by 4 bases, with 6 bases between. The CDR3 sequence is 12 residues long. CDR3 DNA sequence: TGTGCCAGCAGTTTCCTCTTCTATGGCTACACCTTC. Amino acids: CASSFLFYGYTF.